The rows below give T cell receptor beta chains drawn from one sample of a study of beta chain features in type 1 diabetes. Generated by immunoSEQ multiplex PCR, the TCRdb table keeps only in-frame clones and is missing some. The data hold around 340,000 clones, with around 20% observed a single time. The material sequenced was naive CD4+ T cells from blood. The receptor set was obtained from a woman aged 18-29 years in good health. Each CDR3 is given with its conserved first and last residue. D genes are given only for firm matches. Clone size is stated in some rows and not others, as once, few, many or a class when expanded.

v_gene: TRBV19; j_gene: TRBJ2-1; d_gene: TRBD1; abundance: NA; CDR3nt: TGTGCCAGTAGTATAGTGGGACAGGGCGAGCAGTTCTTC; CDR3aa: CASSIVGQGEQFF
v_gene: TRBV25-1; j_gene: TRBJ1-3; d_gene: TRBD1; abundance: few; CDR3nt: TGTGCCAGTCGTGAGGGGGCGGCTGGAAACACCATATATTTT; CDR3aa: CASREGAAGNTIYF
v_gene: TRBV6-5; j_gene: TRBJ2-7; d_gene: NA; abundance: few; CDR3nt: TGTGCCAGCAGTTACTCGAGCGGGACATACACCTCAGAGCAGTACTTC; CDR3aa: CASSYSSGTYTSEQYF
v_gene: TRBV18; j_gene: TRBJ2-2; d_gene: NA; abundance: few; CDR3nt: TGTGCCAGCTCACAGACTATTATGAACACCGGGGAGCTGTTTTTT; CDR3aa: CASSQTIMNTGELFF
v_gene: TRBV7-9; j_gene: TRBJ2-4; d_gene: TRBD2; abundance: few; CDR3nt: TGTGCCAGCAGCACCACCCCGGCGGGGGACATTCAGTACTTC; CDR3aa: CASSTTPAGDIQYF
v_gene: TRBV30; j_gene: TRBJ2-1; d_gene: TRBD2; abundance: NA; CDR3nt: TGTGCCTGGAGCCTACTAGCGGGGGGCTGGAATGAGCAGTTCTTC; CDR3aa: CAWSLLAGGWNEQFF
v_gene: TRBV7-3; j_gene: TRBJ2-3; d_gene: TRBD1; abundance: few; CDR3nt: TGTGCCAGCAGCGTACAGGGGTCCAGCACAGATACGCAGTATTTT; CDR3aa: CASSVQGSSTDTQYF
v_gene: TRBV28; j_gene: TRBJ2-1; d_gene: NA; abundance: few; CDR3nt: TGTGCCAGCAGCCCTTTCCAAGGGGTCAATGAGCAGTTCTTC; CDR3aa: CASSPFQGVNEQFF
v_gene: TRBV30; j_gene: TRBJ2-5; d_gene: TRBD2; abundance: NA; CDR3nt: TGTGCCAGCTCAGATCTTCGGGGGGGTGGAGGAGAGACCCAGTACTTC; CDR3aa: CASSDLRGGGGETQYF
v_gene: TRBV28; j_gene: TRBJ2-2; d_gene: NA; abundance: few; CDR3nt: TGTGCCAGCAGTTTTTACGGAGATTGGGATCGGGGCGGGGAGCTGTTTTTT; CDR3aa: CASSFYGDWDRGGELFF
v_gene: TRBV15; j_gene: TRBJ2-5; d_gene: NA; abundance: NA; CDR3nt: TGTGCCACCAGCCTCAATTTTCCCTCGCTAGAAGAGACCCAGTACTTC; CDR3aa: CATSLNFPSLEETQYF
v_gene: TRBV5-1; j_gene: TRBJ2-5; d_gene: TRBD1; abundance: few; CDR3nt: TGCGCCAGCAGCCGTGGATCCAGGGGGCGGGCATGGCAAGAGACCCAGTACTTC; CDR3aa: CASSRGSRGRAWQETQYF
v_gene: TRBV2; j_gene: TRBJ1-1; d_gene: NA; abundance: few; CDR3nt: TGTGCCAGCAGCGTGTCGACAGGGAACACTGAAGCTTTCTTT; CDR3aa: CASSVSTGNTEAFF
v_gene: TRBV5-4; j_gene: TRBJ1-1; d_gene: TRBD1; abundance: NA; CDR3nt: TGTGCCAGCAGCCCTCCGCCAAGGGGGCCGCCGAACACTGAAGCTTTCTTT; CDR3aa: CASSPPPRGPPNTEAFF
v_gene: TRBV5-4; j_gene: TRBJ2-5; d_gene: TRBD1; abundance: few; CDR3nt: TGTGCCAGCAGCGGACAGGGGTCGAAAGAGACCCAGTACTTC; CDR3aa: CASSGQGSKETQYF
v_gene: TRBV27; j_gene: TRBJ2-3; d_gene: TRBD2; abundance: NA; CDR3nt: TGTGCCAGCCGCTTTAGCGGGAGGAGGACAGATACGCAGTATTTT; CDR3aa: CASRFSGRRTDTQYF
v_gene: TRBV30; j_gene: TRBJ1-1; d_gene: NA; abundance: few; CDR3nt: TGTGCCTGGAGACAGGGGAACACTGAAGCTTTCTTT; CDR3aa: CAWRQGNTEAFF
v_gene: TRBV7-8; j_gene: TRBJ2-4; d_gene: TRBD2; abundance: NA; CDR3nt: TGTGCCAGCAGCCCCGGACTAGCCCTGGCCAAAAACATTCAGTACTTC; CDR3aa: CASSPGLALAKNIQYF
v_gene: TRBV5-4; j_gene: TRBJ2-5; d_gene: TRBD2; abundance: few; CDR3nt: TGTGCCAGCAGCTTGTCTCTAGCGGGAGCCAGGGAGACCCAGTACTTC; CDR3aa: CASSLSLAGARETQYF
v_gene: TRBV11-2; j_gene: TRBJ2-1; d_gene: NA; abundance: NA; CDR3nt: TGTGCCAGCAGCCAGACGCGAGGGATCTCCTACAATGAGCAGTTCTTC; CDR3aa: CASSQTRGISYNEQFF
v_gene: TRBV29-1; j_gene: TRBJ2-2; d_gene: TRBD2; abundance: NA; CDR3nt: TGCAGCGTTGCTAGCGGGAGTGTGGACGGGGAGCTGTTTTTT; CDR3aa: CSVASGSVDGELFF
v_gene: TRBV6-1; j_gene: TRBJ2-7; d_gene: TRBD1; abundance: few; CDR3nt: TGTGCCAGCAGTGTCGGACAGGTTCTCCTCTCCTACGAGCAGTACTTC; CDR3aa: CASSVGQVLLSYEQYF
v_gene: TRBV29-1; j_gene: TRBJ2-7; d_gene: NA; abundance: few; CDR3nt: TGCAGCGTCTCAAGGTCCGGAGTCGAGGACGAGCAGTACTTC; CDR3aa: CSVSRSGVEDEQYF
v_gene: TRBV10-3; j_gene: TRBJ2-3; d_gene: NA; abundance: few; CDR3nt: TGTGCCGCACACGACAGTTCTAGCACAGATACGCAGTATTTT; CDR3aa: CAAHDSSSTDTQYF
v_gene: TRBV29-1; j_gene: TRBJ2-7; d_gene: TRBD1; abundance: NA; CDR3nt: TGCAGCGTACGGACAGGGCTGGCCAACGAGCAGTACTTC; CDR3aa: CSVRTGLANEQYF
v_gene: TRBV11-3; j_gene: TRBJ1-1; d_gene: NA; abundance: NA; CDR3nt: TGTGCCAGCAGCTTAAGTAACATGAACACTGAAGCTTTCTTT; CDR3aa: CASSLSNMNTEAFF
v_gene: TRBV5-1; j_gene: TRBJ2-3; d_gene: TRBD1; abundance: NA; CDR3nt: TGCGCCACGGGGACAGGGACAGATACGCAGTATTTT; CDR3aa: CATGTGTDTQYF
v_gene: TRBV14; j_gene: TRBJ1-1; d_gene: TRBD1; abundance: few; CDR3nt: TGTGCCAGCAGCAGACAGGGGGCTGAAGCTTTCTTT; CDR3aa: CASSRQGAEAFF
v_gene: TRBV7-9; j_gene: TRBJ1-4; d_gene: TRBD1; abundance: NA; CDR3nt: TGTGCCAGCAGCCCGGGCGAGGGACAGGGAGGCGAAAAACTGTTTTTT; CDR3aa: CASSPGEGQGGEKLFF
v_gene: TRBV2; j_gene: TRBJ2-4; d_gene: TRBD2; abundance: NA; CDR3nt: TGTGCCAGCAGTCAACCCGGGACTAGCGGGATATTTGCCAAAAACATTCAGTACTTC; CDR3aa: CASSQPGTSGIFAKNIQYF
v_gene: TRBV2; j_gene: TRBJ2-7; d_gene: TRBD1; abundance: few; CDR3nt: TGTGCCAGCAGTGAAAGGACAGGGGTCTACGAGCAGTACTTC; CDR3aa: CASSERTGVYEQYF
v_gene: TRBV7-9; j_gene: TRBJ1-2; d_gene: TRBD1; abundance: few; CDR3nt: TGTGCCAGCAGCTTAGCCGGGGACAGGGACATCTCTGGCTACACCTTC; CDR3aa: CASSLAGDRDISGYTF
v_gene: TRBV7-2; j_gene: TRBJ2-1; d_gene: NA; abundance: few; CDR3nt: TGTGCCAGCAGCTTGACGGCGGGATACTTCAATGAGCAGTTCTTC; CDR3aa: CASSLTAGYFNEQFF
v_gene: TRBV6-5; j_gene: TRBJ1-2; d_gene: NA; abundance: NA; CDR3nt: TGTGCCAGCAGTTACGGGAGCACTACTAACTATGGCTACACCTTC; CDR3aa: CASSYGSTTNYGYTF
v_gene: TRBV29-1; j_gene: TRBJ1-2; d_gene: TRBD1; abundance: few; CDR3nt: TGCAGCGTCCAGGGGGCCGGTAACTATGGCTACACCTTC; CDR3aa: CSVQGAGNYGYTF
v_gene: TRBV25-1; j_gene: TRBJ2-1; d_gene: NA; abundance: few; CDR3nt: TGTGCCAGCAGTGAATCCGTATTTGAGCAGTTCTTC; CDR3aa: CASSESVFEQFF
v_gene: TRBV4-1; j_gene: TRBJ1-1; d_gene: NA; abundance: NA; CDR3nt: TGCGCCAGCAGCCAAGAGGGCGTGTACACTGAAGCTTTCTTT; CDR3aa: CASSQEGVYTEAFF
v_gene: TRBV19; j_gene: TRBJ2-2; d_gene: TRBD2; abundance: few; CDR3nt: TGTGCCAGTAGTATGATGAGGCGGGAGGGCCGTGGGACCGGGGAGCTGTTTTTT; CDR3aa: CASSMMRREGRGTGELFF
v_gene: TRBV5-5; j_gene: TRBJ2-3; d_gene: NA; abundance: few; CDR3nt: TGTGCCAGCAGCTCCAGGGCCCCTCAGGGAGATACGCAGTATTTT; CDR3aa: CASSSRAPQGDTQYF
v_gene: TRBV4-1; j_gene: TRBJ1-2; d_gene: NA; abundance: NA; CDR3nt: TGCGCCAGCAGCCAAGCCAGGGTGGCCTATGGCTACACCTTC; CDR3aa: CASSQARVAYGYTF
v_gene: TRBV13; j_gene: TRBJ2-1; d_gene: TRBD2; abundance: NA; CDR3nt: TGTGCCAGCAGCCCCGATAGCGGGGGCCCTACAGTCTTC; CDR3aa: CASSPDSGGPTVF
v_gene: TRBV9; j_gene: TRBJ2-6; d_gene: TRBD2; abundance: NA; CDR3nt: TGTGCCAGCAGCGGTAGCCGACTAGCGGACTCTGGGGCCAACGTCCTGACTTTC; CDR3aa: CASSGSRLADSGANVLTF